These T cell receptor beta chains were read from a single sample in a study of blood T cell repertoires in COVID-19. Using immunoSEQ multiplex PCR, the repertoire was profiled, and TCRdb retains in-frame clones only, with some absent. Of about 63,000 clones in the sample, 75% to 85% were seen once. What was sequenced was peripheral blood. The receptor source for this set is a man aged 55 to 70 with COVID-19, enrolled during active disease. The CDR3 runs from the conserved cysteine through the conserved F or W. The D gene is left open where the match is weak. For some rows the clone size is stated as once, few or many, or as a class when expanded; others skip it.

size: few
J: TRBJ2-1
V: TRBV19
D: TRBD2
CDR3: CASSPYPGLAGNEQFF
DNA: TGTGCCAGTAGCCCTTACCCGGGACTAGCGGGGAATGAGCAGTTCTTC

size: -
J: TRBJ2-3
V: TRBV5-4
D: -
CDR3: CASSLSASESTDTQYF
DNA: TGTGCCAGCAGCTTGTCGGCTAGCGAAAGCACAGATACGCAGTATTTT

size: -
J: TRBJ2-7
V: TRBV7-2
D: -
CDR3: CASSFGGNSYEQYF
DNA: TGTGCCAGCAGCTTCGGCGGGAACTCCTACGAGCAGTACTTC

size: -
J: TRBJ2-6
V: TRBV2
D: -
CDR3: CASLGGANVLTF
DNA: TGTGCCAGTCTGGGCGGGGCCAACGTCCTGACTTTC

size: -
J: TRBJ2-3
V: TRBV7-3
D: TRBD1
CDR3: CASSLEGASTDTQYF
DNA: TGTGCCAGCAGCTTAGAGGGGGCCAGCACAGATACGCAGTATTTT

size: -
J: TRBJ1-1
V: TRBV6-1
D: -
CDR3: CASSVPSLGGDATEAFF
DNA: TGTGCCAGCAGTGTCCCTTCACTGGGGGGGGATGCCACTGAAGCTTTCTTT

size: -
J: TRBJ1-1
V: TRBV7-3
D: -
CDR3: CASSPQAQDTEAFF
DNA: TGTGCCAGCAGCCCTCAGGCTCAGGACACTGAAGCTTTCTTT

size: -
J: TRBJ2-3
V: TRBV2
D: TRBD2
CDR3: CASSPGGGTDTQYF
DNA: TGTGCCAGCAGCCCGGGAGGGGGGACGGATACGCAGTATTTT

size: -
J: TRBJ2-5
V: TRBV6-4
D: TRBD1
CDR3: CASSRDSQETQYF
DNA: TGTGCCAGCTCAAGGGACAGTCAAGAGACCCAGTACTTC

size: -
J: TRBJ1-4
V: TRBV4-1
D: TRBD1
CDR3: CASSQGGIQGRIGEKLFF
DNA: TGCGCCAGCAGCCAAGGGGGGATACAGGGGAGGATCGGTGAAAAACTGTTTTTT

size: -
J: TRBJ2-1
V: TRBV5-1
D: TRBD1
CDR3: CASSLNRDRETLVQFF
DNA: TGCGCCAGCAGCCTGAACCGGGACAGGGAGACTTTGGTGCAGTTCTTC

size: -
J: TRBJ2-5
V: TRBV19
D: TRBD2
CDR3: CASSILAGGQETQYF
DNA: TGTGCCAGTAGTATTTTAGCGGGGGGACAAGAGACCCAGTACTTC

size: few
J: TRBJ1-2
V: TRBV2
D: -
CDR3: CASSAPNGYTF
DNA: TGTGCCAGCAGTGCCCCAAATGGCTACACCTTC

size: -
J: TRBJ2-7
V: TRBV2
D: -
CDR3: CASRRSISSYEQYF
DNA: TGTGCCAGCAGAAGGAGCATCTCCTCCTACGAGCAGTACTTC

size: few
J: TRBJ1-1
V: TRBV2
D: -
CDR3: CASGAGTEAFF
DNA: TGTGCCAGCGGGGCCGGGACTGAAGCTTTCTTT